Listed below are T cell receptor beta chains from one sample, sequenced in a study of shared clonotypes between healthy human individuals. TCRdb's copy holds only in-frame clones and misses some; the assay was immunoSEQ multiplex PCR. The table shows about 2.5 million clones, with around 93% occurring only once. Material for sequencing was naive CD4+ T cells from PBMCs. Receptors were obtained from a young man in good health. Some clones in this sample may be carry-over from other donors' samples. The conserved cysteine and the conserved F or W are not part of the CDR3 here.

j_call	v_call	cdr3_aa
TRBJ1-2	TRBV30	AWGWDSHNYGYT
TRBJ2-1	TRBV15	ATSRSRVFTYNEQF
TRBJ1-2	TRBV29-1	SVGNLGYGYT
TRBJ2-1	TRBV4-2	ASSPEWQGAYNEQF
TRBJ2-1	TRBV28	ASSLQGGNEQF
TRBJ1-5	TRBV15	ATSRDRDRGFSNQPQH
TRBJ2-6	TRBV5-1	ASSLGSAQGPGANVLT
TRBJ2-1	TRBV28	ASSSLGTREQF
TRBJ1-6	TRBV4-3	ASSQAPPGNLQPLH
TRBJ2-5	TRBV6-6	ASSRGDLNGETQY
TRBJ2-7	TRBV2	ASSEGGAGHKRYEQY
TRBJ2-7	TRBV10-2	ASSEPGQPSYEQY
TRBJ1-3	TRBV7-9	ASSPGAGGSGNTIY
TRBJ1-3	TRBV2	ASTGSGNTIY
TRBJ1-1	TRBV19	ASTPWDGKNTEAF
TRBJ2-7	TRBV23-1	ASSQSPQGLGYEQY
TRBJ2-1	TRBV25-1	ASRLAGGTYNEQF
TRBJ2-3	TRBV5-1	ASSLEGSTDTQY